This T cell receptor (beta chain) came from a study of Tregs in tolerant kidney transplant recipients. Study-level points and caveats: Biological reproducibility was not directly addressed in this study.

The table came from immunoSEQ multiplex PCR; TCRdb's copy has only in-frame clones and leaves some out. The sample has fewer than 150,000 clones; roughly 93% are singletons. With respect to this clone: Antigen: not known.

This CDR3 contains 18 residues. Trimming removed 0 bases from V and 1 base from J, with 18 bases in between. Germline V gene sequence: CDR1 MGHRA, CDR2 YSYEKL. This TCR came from a human donor in good health. The sample taken for sequencing was CD4+ T cells from blood. V and J are TRBV4-1 and TRBJ2-5; D unresolved. CDR3 DNA sequence: TGCGCCAGCAGCCAAGATAGAGAGGCAGAGCCATCCCAAGAGACCCAGTACTTC. It codes for CASSQDREAEPSQETQYF.